A selection of T cell receptor beta chains follows, all from one sample in a study of cytomegalovirus exposure and HLA in healthy donors. Assay used: immunoSEQ multiplex PCR; TCRdb lists only in-frame clones, some missing. Of nearly 110,000 clones listed, roughly four fifths are singletons. Sequenced: PBMCs. These receptors were obtained from a man between 50 and 59 years old in good health and CMV-seronegative. The CDR3 runs from the conserved cysteine through the conserved F or W. Each record gives: V gene, J gene, clone size, D gene, CDR3 protein, CDR3 DNA. D genes are given only for firm matches. Not all rows give a size; the values are once, few, many and, for expanded clones, a class.

V: TRBV4-3
J: TRBJ2-1
size: -
D: TRBD2
CDR3: CASSPSGAFDEQFF
DNA: TGCGCCAGCAGCCCTAGCGGGGCGTTCGATGAGCAGTTCTTC

V: TRBV19
J: TRBJ1-5
size: -
D: TRBD1
CDR3: CASKRTGPNQPQHF
DNA: TGTGCCAGTAAGAGGACAGGCCCTAATCAGCCCCAGCATTTT

V: TRBV5-1
J: TRBJ2-2
size: -
D: -
CDR3: CASSLGTGAGGELFF
DNA: TGCGCCAGCAGCTTGGGCACCGGTGCGGGCGGGGAGCTGTTTTTT

V: TRBV29-1
J: TRBJ2-3
size: -
D: TRBD1
CDR3: CSVTRGQGAIDTQYF
DNA: TGCAGCGTGACCCGCGGACAGGGGGCGATAGATACGCAGTATTTT

V: TRBV4-2
J: TRBJ2-1
size: -
D: TRBD1
CDR3: CASSRAGTGYYNEQFF
DNA: TGTGCCAGCAGCCGTGCCGGGACAGGGTATTACAATGAGCAGTTCTTC

V: TRBV4-3
J: TRBJ1-2
size: -
D: TRBD1
CDR3: CASSQGAQGVYGYTF
DNA: TGCGCCAGCAGCCAAGGGGCGCAGGGGGTCTATGGCTACACCTTC

V: TRBV5-4
J: TRBJ1-5
size: -
D: -
CDR3: CASSTDLNQPQHF
DNA: TGTGCCAGCAGCACAGACCTCAATCAGCCCCAGCATTTT

V: TRBV28
J: TRBJ2-2
size: -
D: TRBD1
CDR3: CASSWTGDYTGELFF
DNA: TGTGCCAGCAGCTGGACAGGGGATTACACCGGGGAGCTGTTTTTT

V: TRBV6-4
J: TRBJ1-2
size: -
D: -
CDR3: CASSDRAGNYGYTF
DNA: TGTGCCAGCAGTGACAGGGCGGGTAACTATGGCTACACCTTC

V: TRBV13
J: TRBJ2-3
size: once
D: TRBD1
CDR3: CASSFAVGTDDTDTQYF
DNA: TGTGCCAGCAGCTTTGCGGTTGGGACAGATGACACAGATACGCAGTATTTT

V: TRBV19
J: TRBJ1-1
size: few
D: -
CDR3: CASSVLSGQMNTEAFF
DNA: TGTGCCAGTAGTGTCCTGAGTGGGCAAATGAACACTGAAGCTTTCTTT

V: TRBV2
J: TRBJ1-1
size: -
D: TRBD1
CDR3: CASSETGGLNTEAFF
DNA: TGTGCCAGCAGTGAGACAGGGGGGCTGAACACTGAAGCTTTCTTT

V: TRBV29-1
J: TRBJ1-6
size: -
D: -
CDR3: CSVHTGRTNSPLHF
DNA: TGCAGCGTCCATACCGGGAGGACTAATTCACCCCTCCACTTT

V: TRBV7-8
J: TRBJ2-7
size: -
D: TRBD1
CDR3: CASSLRQRTGTSGRIRSEQYF
DNA: TGTGCCAGCAGCTTACGCCAACGGACAGGAACCTCAGGGAGAATTCGGTCGGAGCAGTACTTC

V: TRBV5-1
J: TRBJ1-1
size: once
D: -
CDR3: CASIKGLDNTEAFF
DNA: TGCGCCAGCATAAAGGGGCTCGATAACACTGAAGCTTTCTTT

V: TRBV7-9
J: TRBJ1-5
size: -
D: -
CDR3: CASSLVGRNGISNQPQHF
DNA: TGTGCCAGCAGCTTAGTCGGCAGGAACGGAATTAGCAATCAGCCCCAGCATTTT

V: TRBV4-2
J: TRBJ1-3
size: -
D: -
CDR3: CASSQVGNRGNTIYF
DNA: TGTGCCAGCAGCCAGGTTGGTAACAGGGGAAACACCATATATTTT

V: TRBV29-1
J: TRBJ2-1
size: -
D: TRBD2
CDR3: CSSGGGPGEQFF
DNA: TGCAGCTCCGGCGGGGGGCCGGGTGAGCAGTTCTTC

V: TRBV14
J: TRBJ2-5
size: -
D: TRBD2
CDR3: CASRPSSGLEETQYF
DNA: TGTGCCAGCAGACCGTCTAGCGGACTTGAAGAGACCCAGTACTTC

V: TRBV6-1
J: TRBJ1-2
size: -
D: -
CDR3: CASSDGSYGYTF
DNA: TGTGCCAGCAGTGACGGGAGCTATGGCTACACCTTC

V: TRBV6-5
J: TRBJ2-7
size: -
D: TRBD1
CDR3: CASSYSPGQGREQYF
DNA: TGTGCCAGCAGTTACTCCCCGGGACAGGGTAGGGAGCAGTACTTC

V: TRBV7-9
J: TRBJ1-2
size: -
D: TRBD1
CDR3: CASSAGTGYYGYTF
DNA: TGTGCCAGCAGCGCCGGGACAGGCTACTATGGCTACACCTTC

V: TRBV7-2
J: TRBJ2-2
size: few
D: TRBD1
CDR3: CASSSTGVTGELFF
DNA: TGTGCCAGCAGCTCGACAGGGGTGACCGGGGAGCTGTTTTTT

V: TRBV5-1
J: TRBJ2-1
size: -
D: -
CDR3: CASSFRLGGDYNEQFF
DNA: TGCGCCAGCAGCTTTAGATTAGGGGGGGACTACAATGAGCAGTTCTTC

V: TRBV18
J: TRBJ1-4
size: -
D: -
CDR3: CASSPPEGKLFF
DNA: TGTGCCAGCTCACCACCGGAGGGAAAACTGTTTTTT

V: TRBV6-5
J: TRBJ2-5
size: -
D: -
CDR3: CASSYSPTRNQETQYF
DNA: TGTGCCAGCAGTTACTCCCCTACTAGAAACCAAGAGACCCAGTACTTC

V: TRBV12-2
J: TRBJ1-1
size: -
D: -
CDR3: CASRLTLVRDRAYRSHDTTEAFF
DNA: TGTGCAAGTCGCTTAACCCTTGTACGGGACAGGGCCTACCGATCTCATGATACCACTGAAGCTTTCTTT

V: TRBV14
J: TRBJ1-2
size: -
D: -
CDR3: CASSQDPYNYGYTF
DNA: TGTGCCAGCAGCCAAGACCCGTATAACTATGGCTACACCTTC

V: TRBV19
J: TRBJ1-3
size: -
D: -
CDR3: CASSNSRASSGNTIYF
DNA: TGTGCCAGTAGTAACTCCAGGGCCAGCTCTGGAAACACCATATATTTT

V: TRBV5-6
J: TRBJ1-4
size: -
D: -
CDR3: CASSLDLAAETNEKLFF
DNA: TGTGCCAGCAGCTTGGATTTGGCCGCCGAAACTAATGAAAAACTGTTTTTT

V: TRBV5-1
J: TRBJ1-3
size: -
D: -
CDR3: CASSLVGTSGNTIYF
DNA: TGCGCCAGCAGCTTGGTCGGGACATCTGGAAACACCATATATTTT

V: TRBV15
J: TRBJ1-2
size: -
D: TRBD1
CDR3: CATSRGQVGRDGYTF
DNA: TGTGCCACCAGCAGGGGACAGGTTGGGAGGGATGGCTACACCTTC

V: TRBV15
J: TRBJ1-5
size: -
D: TRBD1
CDR3: CATSREGQGQPQHF
DNA: TGTGCCACCAGCAGAGAGGGACAGGGTCAGCCCCAGCATTTT

V: TRBV19
J: TRBJ2-5
size: -
D: -
CDR3: CASSLPGSPETQYF
DNA: TGTGCCAGTAGCCTACCGGGTAGCCCCGAGACCCAGTACTTC

V: TRBV19
J: TRBJ2-5
size: -
D: -
CDR3: CASSSFSETQYF
DNA: TGTGCCAGTAGTAGTTTCTCAGAGACCCAGTACTTC

V: TRBV5-1
J: TRBJ2-1
size: -
D: TRBD1
CDR3: CASSLDRGRFF
DNA: TGCGCCAGCAGCTTGGACAGGGGTAGATTCTTC

V: TRBV11-1
J: TRBJ1-2
size: -
D: -
CDR3: CASSLDSNYGYTF
DNA: TGTGCCAGCAGCCTGGACAGTAACTATGGCTACACCTTC

V: TRBV15
J: TRBJ1-3
size: -
D: TRBD1
CDR3: CATSRDRGLAGNTIYF
DNA: TGTGCCACCAGCCGGGACAGGGGTCTCGCTGGAAACACCATATATTTT

V: TRBV19
J: TRBJ1-2
size: -
D: -
CDR3: CASSRGWINYGYTF
DNA: TGTGCCAGTAGCCGGGGGTGGATCAACTATGGCTACACCTTC

V: TRBV6-5
J: TRBJ2-3
size: once
D: TRBD2
CDR3: CASSRGGPGTDTQYF
DNA: TGTGCCAGCAGTCGGGGGGGCCCCGGCACAGATACGCAGTATTTT

V: TRBV5-1
J: TRBJ1-3
size: -
D: -
CDR3: CASSLDAGTGNTIYF
DNA: TGCGCCAGCAGCTTGGATGCAGGGACTGGAAACACCATATATTTT

V: TRBV6-1
J: TRBJ1-2
size: few
D: -
CDR3: CASSERGGRGGYTF
DNA: TGTGCCAGCAGTGAACGGGGGGGGAGGGGCGGCTACACCTTC

V: TRBV4-3
J: TRBJ2-1
size: -
D: -
CDR3: CASSQTRGAVNEQFF
DNA: TGCGCCAGCAGCCAAACCCGGGGTGCGGTAAATGAGCAGTTCTTC

V: TRBV7-2
J: TRBJ2-1
size: -
D: -
CDR3: CASSLVSGPGGDEQFF
DNA: TGTGCCAGCAGCTTAGTTAGCGGGCCGGGGGGCGATGAGCAGTTCTTC

V: TRBV9
J: TRBJ2-5
size: -
D: TRBD1
CDR3: CASSARQGAGETQYF
DNA: TGTGCCAGCAGCGCCCGACAGGGGGCAGGGGAGACCCAGTACTTC

V: TRBV5-1
J: TRBJ2-3
size: -
D: TRBD2
CDR3: CASSFIAGEVDTQYF
DNA: TGCGCCAGCAGCTTCATAGCGGGGGAGGTGGATACGCAGTATTTT

V: TRBV5-5
J: TRBJ1-2
size: -
D: -
CDR3: CASSLPNYGYTF
DNA: TGTGCCAGCAGCTTGCCAAACTATGGCTACACCTTC

V: TRBV28
J: TRBJ1-3
size: -
D: -
CDR3: CASSVQGSGNTIYF
DNA: TGTGCCAGCAGTGTACAGGGCTCTGGAAACACCATATATTTT

V: TRBV4-1
J: TRBJ1-1
size: -
D: -
CDR3: CASSKGWAGVAEAFF
DNA: TGCGCCAGCAGCAAAGGTTGGGCCGGGGTGGCTGAAGCTTTCTTT

V: TRBV20-1
J: TRBJ2-5
size: -
D: -
CDR3: CSASPKETQYF
DNA: TGCAGTGCTAGTCCTAAAGAGACCCAGTACTTC

V: TRBV20-1
J: TRBJ1-2
size: -
D: -
CDR3: CSASGPYGYTF
DNA: TGCAGTGCCAGCGGACCCTATGGCTACACCTTC

V: TRBV9
J: TRBJ1-1
size: -
D: -
CDR3: CASSVVRGTEAFF
DNA: TGTGCCAGCAGCGTCGTCCGCGGAACTGAAGCTTTCTTT

V: TRBV5-1
J: TRBJ2-7
size: -
D: -
CDR3: CASSLDPGALSYEQYF
DNA: TGCGCCAGCAGCTTGGACCCAGGGGCCCTCTCCTACGAGCAGTACTTC

V: TRBV7-9
J: TRBJ1-2
size: -
D: -
CDR3: CASSFGEVGYTF
DNA: TGTGCCAGCAGCTTCGGGGAAGTTGGCTACACCTTC

V: TRBV25-1
J: TRBJ1-1
size: once
D: -
CDR3: CASSDPGDNTEAFF
DNA: TGTGCCAGCAGTGACCCCGGGGATAACACTGAAGCTTTCTTT

V: TRBV27
J: TRBJ2-3
size: -
D: TRBD2
CDR3: CASRIGLAGGPSTDTQYF
DNA: TGTGCCAGCAGAATCGGACTAGCGGGGGGTCCTAGCACAGATACGCAGTATTTT

V: TRBV27
J: TRBJ1-5
size: -
D: TRBD1
CDR3: CASSPRGQPQHF
DNA: TGTGCCAGCAGTCCCAGGGGGCAGCCCCAGCATTTT

V: TRBV5-8
J: TRBJ2-4
size: -
D: -
CDR3: CASSLGRKNIQYF
DNA: TGTGCCAGCAGCTTGGGCAGGAAAAACATTCAGTACTTC

V: TRBV6-1
J: TRBJ1-1
size: -
D: TRBD1
CDR3: CASRDGTGKNTEAFF
DNA: TGTGCCAGCAGGGACGGGACAGGTAAGAACACTGAAGCTTTCTTT

V: TRBV5-8
J: TRBJ1-5
size: few
D: -
CDR3: CASSPQGGGNQPQHF
DNA: TGTGCCAGCAGCCCGCAGGGTGGGGGGAATCAGCCCCAGCATTTT